This T cell receptor (beta chain) was identified in a study of spatial heterogeneity in lung cancer. Study background: Raw reads contained each unique TCR and UMI combination more than ten times on average. Findings of the study overall: Nonsynonymous mutations, ubiquitous and regional, were tracked respectively by counts of ubiquitous and regional expanded TCRs. The study found that expanded intratumoral alpha and beta TCR counts tracked tumor mutation counts.

CDR3 length equals 14 residues. J gave up 4 bases and V 8 bases, and 9 bases lay outside the gene matches. CDR1 MDHEN and CDR2 SYDVKM come from the germline V gene. The presence of a unique molecular identifier marked each TCR cDNA molecule. TCRdb reprocessed the 5' RACE reads with MiXCR, giving one entry per CDR3 protein. The table includes about 24,000 distinct CDR3 sequences, 8.8% detected once. This clonotype came up many times. Its specificity is not known. Noted time point: sample taken at primary tumor resection. The sample was lung tumor tissue, taken at surgery. The clonotype was recovered from a male donor with early-stage non-small cell lung cancer. This sequence joins TRBV28 and TRBJ2-3; the match to TRBD2 covers 7 bases. The CDR3 DNA sequence: TGTGCCAGCGAACCGGGGGGTAGCGCAGATACGCAGTATTTT. Its translation: CASEPGGSADTQYF.